This section outlines one TCR beta chain sequence together with its context. Its recognized antigen is unknown. Qualities for individual bases were not recorded, and no much larger clone is one base off. This entry is derived from a study of shared clonotypes between healthy human individuals (dated by TCRdb to the early 2020s). Background on the whole study: Three men and a couple of women, aged 18 to 49 years, made up the cohort. For each donor, CD4 naive and CD4 memory were each run on three plates, CD8 naive on two plates, and CD8 memory on one plate. To estimate repertoire size and how much clonotype sharing occurs between individuals, the study deeply sequenced the blood TCR repertoires of about five healthy adults. To increase sequencing depth and limit assay-specific biases, TCR repertoire library preparation and sequencing were carried out by different laboratories using diverse techniques. Per donor, leukapheresis produced somewhere between about 0.9 and 9.5 billion PBMCs.

Beyond this particular receptor, the publication reports: Compared with non-shared clonotypes, clonotypes shared by all four sorted-subset donors had higher generation probabilities. Based on pairwise subsampling, the degree of clonotype sharing among donors was expected to be affected by sequencing depth. Sampling was restricted to blood, and TCR repertoires in tissue are likely to differ from TCR repertoires in blood. Naive subsets generally had larger estimated clonotype richness than memory subsets. Incomplete sequencing was indicated by rarefaction of sorted-subset datasets, despite the large sequencing depth. Because the study included a small number of donors, the genetic and exposure-history diversity represented was limited. Approximately 5% of naive CD4, 3.5% of naive CD8, approximately 2% of memory CD4, and 0.4% of memory CD8 clonotypes were shared across several donors.

The germline V and J ends show losses of 2 bases and 5 bases respectively, and no gene match explains 8 bases of the junction. CDR1 SGHRS and CDR2 YFSETQ were looked up in the germline V gene. From its cysteine to its phenylalanine, the CDR3 spans 15 amino acids. The kept DNA is CDR3 alone, 45 bases in frame from the first base. Using the deep immunoSEQ assay, multiplex PCR amplified TCR CDR3 regions from genomic DNA. Extracted genomic DNA from each cell subset was spread evenly across all wells of several immunoSEQ 96-well plates, with each plate serving as a replicate. For sorted subsets, each replicate PCR was loaded with about 0.2 ug genomic DNA, equivalent to 30,000 to 35,000 T cell genomes. The purified libraries were quantified using a Qubit 3.0 fluorometer, sized with a Bioanalyzer 2100, and then quantified again using the KAPA Library Quantification kit. Each immunoSEQ 96-well plate was sequenced on its own single-read 150-cycle Illumina NextSeq 550 flow cell. As for how the authors treated the data: Because only junctional sequences without quality scores were contained in the immunoSEQ output, filtering matching that applied to full-length reads could not be performed. To assign V/J genes and CDR3, sequences were annotated using PyIR, a Python wrapper for IgBLAST v1.9, with IMGT germline references. Reads were removed for weak V/J assignments (E-value above 1e-6), missing CDR3, stop codons, out-of-frame junctions, or ambiguous translated residues. V3J clonotypes were defined by identical inferred V gene, J gene, and CDR3 amino acid sequence. Percentage overlap between repertoires was computed as shared unique clonotypes divided by the size of the smaller repertoire. Richness of each repertoire was evaluated using RTK rarefaction, the Chao1 estimator, and Recon v2.1 estimates of unobserved clonotypes. For all TCRbeta clonotypes obtained by the gDNA method from a few donors, generation probabilities were computed with OLGA. TCRdb took over this immuneACCESS table, retaining in-frame rearrangements with V and J assigned. Such tables are incomplete; in checked studies, under half of the missing clones stem from an unresolved V gene, and the remainder is unexplained. The DNA was the basis for D and trimming; V, J and clone size are from that table. The sample includes more than 500,000 clones, with approximately 94% observed a single time. Clones ranked in the top ten supply around 0.067% of the sample.

The donors were healthy, HIV-negative adults with no recently reported acute infections or vaccinations. Every donor was a Caucasian adult residing in Nashville, Tennessee, USA. Magnetic negative selection was used to enrich CD4+ T cells, after which naive cells were positively selected on CD45RA and the negative fraction became the memory subset. Blood was obtained by leukapheresis, after which PBMCs were separated by Ficoll-Histopaque density gradient centrifugation and cryopreserved in liquid nitrogen vapor phase. Purity and quantity of every magnetically sorted T cell population were checked by analytical flow cytometry. Each sorted fraction had its genomic DNA isolated and then quantified by UV absorbance on a Nanodrop 2000c.

The V and J segments used are TRBV5-1 and TRBJ2-3; 7 middle bases align to TRBD2. The sequenced sample was naive CD4+ T cells sorted from blood. This specimen's cell subset or site label, interpreted: CD45RA+ positively selected. This clonotype was obtained from a woman in her twenties or thirties in good health. The CDR3 region: CASSFQRDRGDTQYF. The DNA sequence follows: TGCGCCAGCAGCTTTCAGCGGGATAGGGGAGATACGCAGTATTTT.